A single sample is the source of the 4 T cell receptor beta chains below, sequenced in a study of T-cell memory formation after mild COVID-19. TCRdb reanalysed the 5' RACE reads using MiXCR and keeps one entry per CDR3 protein. Here the sample spans over 45,000 distinct CDR3 sequences, over 9% being singletons. Source material: PBMCs or a T cell subset sorted from them (not recorded which). The receptors come from an adult woman who had mild COVID-19 (a few samples of this study predate the infection). Cell type and time point are not known.

The J gene is TRBJ2-3, the V gene TRBV6-5; 7 bases match TRBD2. Germline assignment: CDR1 MNHEY and CDR2 SVGAGI. V lost 5 bases and J lost 3; bases outside the gene matches: 11. This CDR3 is built from 16 residues. The CDR3 DNA sequence: TGTGCCAGCAGTAGCGGGACTGGGGCTCTAACAGATACGCAGTATTTT. It yields the protein CASSSGTGALTDTQYF.

In the case of this clonotype: Given a much more abundant clone one base away, this may be a read error. The chain links TRBV7-9 to TRBJ2-7; 7 positions agree with TRBD1. The CDR3 has 14 amino acids. Trimming at V came to 5 bases and at J to 3 bases, leaving 7 bases not matched to a gene. CDR1 is SEHNR and CDR2 is FQNEAQ in the germline V gene (reference sequence). CDR3 protein: CASSPRGPLYEQYF. The DNA for the CDR3 is TGTGCCAGCAGCCCGAGGGGGCCACTCTACGAGCAGTACTTC. Using reference TRBV7-9 and TRBJ2-7 for the parts outside the CDR3, the full variable domain is DTGVSQNPRHKITKRGQNVTFRCDPISEHNRLYWYRQTLGQGPEFLTYFQNEAQLEKSRLLSDRFSAERPKGSFSTLEIQRTEQGDSAMYLCASSPRGPLYEQYFGPGTRLTVT.

The J gene is TRBJ2-6, the V gene TRBV7-9; TRBD2 might be the D (5 bases). Deletions cut 7 bases from V and 3 bases from J, with 22 bases between. The CDR3 length is 18 residues. The germline V gene encodes CDR1 SEHNR and CDR2 FQNEAQ (reference sequence). CDR3 sequence (DNA): TGTGCCAGCAACGCCGGCGAGGGTTTCTTATTTGGGGCCAACGTCCTGACTTTC. It yields the protein CASNAGEGFLFGANVLTF. The full variable domain, completed using reference TRBV7-9 and TRBJ2-6, is DTGVSQNPRHKITKRGQNVTFRCDPISEHNRLYWYRQTLGQGPEFLTYFQNEAQLEKSRLLSDRFSAERPKGSFSTLEIQRTEQGDSAMYLCASNAGEGFLFGANVLTFGAGSRLTVL.

The chain is built from TRBV2 and TRBJ2-1, with TRBD1 matching 7 bases. Germline values: CDR1 SNHLY, CDR2 FYNNEI. The trim removed 6 bases at V and 1 base at J, leaving 6 bases unmatched. CDR3 length: 15 amino acids. CDR3 nucleotide sequence: TGTGCCAGCAGGTCGACAGGGATTTCCTACAATGAGCAGTTCTTC. This translates into CASRSTGISYNEQFF.